Listed below are T cell receptor beta chains from one sample, sequenced in a study of OX40 agonist ivuxolimab in advanced cancers. The repertoire was sequenced with immunoSEQ multiplex PCR; TCRdb's copy has only in-frame clones and lacks some. This table holds about 48,000 clones, 70% to 85% found once. The starting material was CD4+ or CD8+ T cells sorted from blood, obtained in a trial of the OX40 agonist ivuxolimab. All receptors derive from an adult with an advanced solid tumor such as melanoma, head and neck, liver or kidney cancer. The CDR3 runs from the conserved cysteine through the conserved F or W. D genes are given only for firm matches. Where a row states a size, it is once, few, many or the class of an expanded clone; other rows omit it.

>TRBV11-2|.|TRBD2|TRBJ2-3
CASSPTSGRESDTQYF
TGTGCCAGCAGCCCAACTAGCGGGAGGGAGTCTGATACGCAGTATTTT
>TRBV7-2|.|TRBD2|TRBJ2-2
CATTSGGGTGELFF
TGTGCCACCACTAGCGGGGGAGGAACCGGGGAGCTGTTTTTT
>TRBV2|.|.|TRBJ2-4
CASGSPGLENIQYF
TGTGCCAGCGGGAGTCCGGGACTTGAAAACATTCAGTACTTC
>TRBV5-4|.|TRBD2|TRBJ2-7
CASSLSGNLGYEQYF
TGTGCCAGCAGCTTAAGCGGGAACCTCGGGTACGAGCAGTACTTC
>TRBV7-2|.|.|TRBJ1-1
CASSLFENTEAFF
TGTGCCAGCAGCTTATTTGAGAACACTGAAGCTTTCTTT
>TRBV7-2|.|.|TRBJ2-7
CASSFQDSYEQYF
TGTGCCAGCAGCTTCCAAGACAGCTACGAGCAGTACTTC
>TRBV13|few|.|TRBJ1-4
CASSYGATGEKLFF
TGTGCCAGCAGCTACGGGGCCACGGGTGAAAAACTGTTTTTT
>TRBV7-2|.|TRBD1|TRBJ2-3
CASSFDRGRTDTQYF
TGTGCCAGCAGCTTCGACAGGGGGCGGACAGATACGCAGTATTTT
>TRBV7-2|.|TRBD2|TRBJ2-7
CASRGRTSGLHF
TGTGCCAGCAGGGGGCGGACTAGCGGGCTCCACTTC
>TRBV5-1|.|.|TRBJ2-6
CASSQQGSGANVLTF
TGCGCCAGCAGCCAACAGGGTTCTGGGGCCAACGTCCTGACTTTC
>TRBV18|few|.|TRBJ2-1
CASSPDGDGEQFF
TGTGCCAGCTCACCTGATGGGGACGGAGAGCAGTTCTTC
>TRBV6-1|.|.|TRBJ2-3
CASSALARNKGTPSTDTQYF
TGTGCCAGCAGTGCACTAGCTCGAAACAAGGGGACCCCTAGCACAGATACGCAGTATTTT
>TRBV27|.|.|TRBJ1-5
CASSLKQGWGQPQHF
TGTGCCAGCAGTTTAAAACAGGGATGGGGTCAGCCCCAGCATTTT
>TRBV6-6|.|.|TRBJ2-5
CASSYSGGGDQTQYF
TGTGCCAGCAGTTACTCGGGAGGGGGGGATCAGACCCAGTACTTC
>TRBV7-3|.|TRBD2|TRBJ2-3
CASSLGLGRTDTQYF
TGTGCCAGCAGCTTAGGCCTCGGGAGGACAGATACGCAGTATTTT
>TRBV19|.|.|TRBJ2-1
CASSRVADNEQFF
TGTGCCAGTTCTCGGGTGGCGGACAATGAGCAGTTCTTC
>TRBV11-2|.|.|TRBJ2-7
CASSSLKVVYEQYF
TGTGCCAGCAGCAGCCTAAAGGTGGTCTACGAGCAGTACTTC